This T cell receptor beta chain was sequenced in a study of cytotoxic CD8 clonotypes in ibrutinib-treated CLL. Across the whole study: With a range of 6 to 36, the median treatment time before response samples were taken was over 9 months. Findings and caveats of the study: The public clonotypes identified were infrequent and showed contraction or stability on treatment. Collection times varied between progressing and sustained-remission patients. Increased clonality at ibrutinib response gave way to a return toward baseline at progression.

Measured with immunoSEQ multiplex PCR; TCRdb has only the in-frame clones, and not every one. The sample holds hundreds of thousands of clones, roughly 74% seen once. Deletions cut 9 bases from V and 2 bases from J, with 20 bases between. Germline CDR1 and CDR2: MDHEN and SYDVKM. The length of the CDR3 is 15 residues. A word on this clone: Its specificity is unknown.

The origin of this receptor is a human donor with chronic lymphocytic leukemia. Sequencing was performed on PBMCs, taken after 24 months of ibrutinib treatment. The chain carries TRBV28 and TRBJ2-7, with D perhaps TRBD1 or TRBD2 (7 bases each). CDR3 loop: CARGGTVPITYEQYF. The CDR3 DNA is TGTGCCAGGGGGGGGACAGTCCCAATCACCTACGAGCAGTACTTC.